A selection of T cell receptor beta chains follows, all from one sample in a study of beta chain features in type 1 diabetes. Using immunoSEQ multiplex PCR, the repertoire was profiled, and TCRdb retains in-frame clones only, with some absent. The profile shows around 170,000 clones, less than 9.5% of them singletons. The sequencing input was central memory CD4+ T cells from blood. The receptors stem from a woman in her late teens or twenties in good health. Each CDR3 is given with its conserved first and last residue. The D gene is left open where the match is weak. Size is omitted from some rows. Given values are once, few, many or a class for expanded clones.

D gene	J gene	clone size	V gene	CDR3 DNA	CDR3 protein
.	TRBJ1-1	.	TRBV2	TGTGCCAGCAGTTTTATGCCAACAGGAGTGGGCACTGAAGCTTTCTTT	CASSFMPTGVGTEAFF
TRBD1	TRBJ2-7	few	TRBV19	TGTGCCAGTAGTATCTATCCGGGACAGGGCATCAACGAGCAGTACTTC	CASSIYPGQGINEQYF
.	TRBJ1-1	.	TRBV9	TGTGCCAGCAGCGAGGGACACCAGAACACTGAAGCTTTCTTT	CASSEGHQNTEAFF
TRBD1	TRBJ1-5	.	TRBV6-6	TGTGCCAGCAGCCCCGGGACAGGTCAGCCCCAGCATTTT	CASSPGTGQPQHF
TRBD1	TRBJ1-2	.	TRBV7-2	TGTGCCAGCAGCTTAGAAGGGACAGGGCTTCGTGGCTACACCTTC	CASSLEGTGLRGYTF
.	TRBJ2-1	.	TRBV11-2	TGTGCCAGCAGCAGTACCACTAGCTATCAGTTCTTC	CASSSTTSYQFF
.	TRBJ1-1	.	TRBV10-3	TGTGCCATCAGCATTCTCTCCGGGGGGTCAAACACTGAAGCTTTCTTT	CAISILSGGSNTEAFF
.	TRBJ1-2	.	TRBV7-9	TGTGCCAGCAGCTTAGCGGAGGTGGGGGCAGGTGGCTACACCTTC	CASSLAEVGAGGYTF
TRBD1	TRBJ2-6	.	TRBV5-4	TGTGCCAGCAGTCAGGGCGGGACAGGGCTTGCTGGGGCCAACGTCCTGACTTTC	CASSQGGTGLAGANVLTF
TRBD1	TRBJ1-2	few	TRBV7-2	TGTGCCAGCAGCTTAAATGGCGGACAGGCGGATATGGGCTACACCTTC	CASSLNGGQADMGYTF
TRBD2	TRBJ2-3	few	TRBV14	TGTGCCAGCAGCTCCCGAGCCCGGGGGGTGGACGATACGCAGTATTTT	CASSSRARGVDDTQYF
.	TRBJ2-3	few	TRBV5-1	TGCGCCAGCAGGACCAGGGGCAGGACGGAGAAAGGTGGCACAGATACGCAGTATTTT	CASRTRGRTEKGGTDTQYF
.	TRBJ2-5	.	TRBV6-6	TGTGCCAGCAGTACCCCTCGGGGAGGCGAGACCCAGTACTTC	CASSTPRGGETQYF
TRBD1	TRBJ2-5	.	TRBV5-1	TGCGCCAGCAGCGCCGGACAGGGGGAGCCAGAGACCCAGTACTTC	CASSAGQGEPETQYF
.	TRBJ2-3	.	TRBV19	TGTGCCAGTAGTCCGTGGGGGGCTAGCGGTACCACAGATACGCAGTATTTT	CASSPWGASGTTDTQYF
TRBD1	TRBJ1-4	.	TRBV5-1	TGCGCCAGCAGCTTTGGACAGGCTGAAAAACTGTTTTTT	CASSFGQAEKLFF
.	TRBJ1-4	.	TRBV6-6	TGTGCCAGCAGAGGGGATGCAACTAATGAAAAACTGTTTTTT	CASRGDATNEKLFF
.	TRBJ1-2	.	TRBV25-1	TGTGCCAGCAGTGAGAATCAACGGGGTGGCTACACCTTC	CASSENQRGGYTF
TRBD1	TRBJ2-5	.	TRBV30	TGTGCCTGGAGTTCCGGGACAGGGGGCGGCAAGACCCAGTACTTC	CAWSSGTGGGKTQYF
TRBD1	TRBJ1-1	.	TRBV5-1	TGCGCCAGCAGCTTGGGGACAGGGTCGTCCACTGAAGCTTTCTTT	CASSLGTGSSTEAFF
TRBD2	TRBJ2-3	many	TRBV11-3	TGTGCCAGCAGCCACGGGACTACCACGTTCGTGGATACGCAGTATTTT	CASSHGTTTFVDTQYF
TRBD1	TRBJ1-2	medium-sized	TRBV14	TGTGCCAGCAGCGACAGGGGTTCCTATGGCTACACCTTC	CASSDRGSYGYTF
.	TRBJ1-1	.	TRBV6-6	TGTGCCAGCATTGACAGCCACGCAACTGAAGCTTTCTTT	CASIDSHATEAFF
.	TRBJ2-1	few	TRBV14	TGTGCCAGCAGCCAAGTTATGGCGGGTGAGCAGTTCTTC	CASSQVMAGEQFF
.	TRBJ1-2	.	TRBV11-2	TGTGCCAGCCAAGCTGGACCGGGGGGCGGCTACACCTTC	CASQAGPGGGYTF
TRBD1	TRBJ1-2	.	TRBV2	TGTGCCAGCAGCCAGGGGGCTCAATCCTATGGCTACACCTTC	CASSQGAQSYGYTF
.	TRBJ2-1	few	TRBV7-2	TGTGCCAGCAGCCCCTATTACGGCGGGGCTCAAAATGAGCAGTTCTTC	CASSPYYGGAQNEQFF
.	TRBJ2-7	many	TRBV5-1	TGCGCCAGTGGCTGGGGTAACGGGGACGAGCAGTACTTC	CASGWGNGDEQYF
TRBD2	TRBJ2-7	few	TRBV5-6	TGTGCCAGCAGCGATTCCGGGACTAGTCCCTACGAGCAGTACTTC	CASSDSGTSPYEQYF
.	TRBJ2-5	few	TRBV14	TGTGCCAGCAGTACGTACGGGGGGACCCAGTACTTC	CASSTYGGTQYF
TRBD2	TRBJ2-5	.	TRBV18	TGTGCCAGCTCACGGAGCGGGGACGGTCAAGAGACCCAGTACTTC	CASSRSGDGQETQYF
.	TRBJ1-5	.	TRBV6-5	TGTGCCAGCAGTCCGGGGGGTGGGCCCCAGCATTTT	CASSPGGGPQHF
TRBD1	TRBJ2-1	.	TRBV29-1	TGCAGCGCAAGCGAGGGGGCAGCGGAGCAGTTCTTC	CSASEGAAEQFF
TRBD1	TRBJ1-1	.	TRBV29-1	TGCAGCTCCTCCCGAGACAGGGACCTTTTGGGAGCTTTCTTT	CSSSRDRDLLGAFF
.	TRBJ1-1	.	TRBV6-5	TGTGCCAGCAGTTATGTAAGGGGAAACACTGAAGCTTTCTTT	CASSYVRGNTEAFF
TRBD1	TRBJ1-1	.	TRBV2	TGTGCCAGCAGACCAAACAGGGGAACTGAAGCTTTCTTT	CASRPNRGTEAFF
TRBD2	TRBJ2-7	many	TRBV2	TGTGCCAGCAGCCTCAACACCGGGACTAGCGGGACGTACTTC	CASSLNTGTSGTYF
TRBD2	TRBJ2-5	.	TRBV25-1	TGTGCCAGCCGTGGACTAGCGGGCACCTATAGGGAGACCCAGTACTTC	CASRGLAGTYRETQYF
.	TRBJ2-7	.	TRBV2	TGTGCCAGCAACCCAGGGACTGGCGACGAGCAGTACTTC	CASNPGTGDEQYF
TRBD2	TRBJ2-1	.	TRBV11-1	TGTGCCAGCAGCTCGACTAGCGGGGGCAATGAGCAGTTCTTC	CASSSTSGGNEQFF
.	TRBJ2-3	.	TRBV7-2	TGTGCCAGCAGGGTCGGGTCGGAGGATACGCAGTATTTT	CASRVGSEDTQYF
TRBD2	TRBJ2-3	.	TRBV5-1	TGCGCCAGCAGCCCTGGTGTGACAGCGGGAGGCACAGATACGCAGTATTTT	CASSPGVTAGGTDTQYF
.	TRBJ2-1	.	TRBV11-3	TGTGCCAGCAGCACTACTCGGTCGAGGAGGGGATACAATGAGCAGTTCTTC	CASSTTRSRRGYNEQFF
.	TRBJ1-1	.	TRBV12-5	TGTGCTAGTGGTTTGGTAGCCCGAGGGACTGAAGCTTTCTTT	CASGLVARGTEAFF
.	TRBJ1-4	.	TRBV4-1	TGCGCCAGCAGCCAAGGGGGAGCGCCTGAAAAACTGTTTTTT	CASSQGGAPEKLFF
.	TRBJ1-2	.	TRBV5-1	TGCGCCAGCAGTAACGGAGTCTATGGCTACACCTTC	CASSNGVYGYTF
TRBD2	TRBJ2-7	many	TRBV7-2	TGTGCCAGCAGCCCGCAAGGGACTAGCGTCTCCGAGCAGTACTTC	CASSPQGTSVSEQYF
TRBD2	TRBJ2-7	few	TRBV6-5	TGTGCCAGCAGTTACCGTCTCGTCGGGGGGGCCGAGCAGTACTTC	CASSYRLVGGAEQYF
.	TRBJ2-2	.	TRBV6-5	TGTGCCAGCACCCAGACACCCACGAACACCGGGGAGCTGTTTTTT	CASTQTPTNTGELFF
.	TRBJ1-1	.	TRBV19	TGTGCCAGTAGTACAGGAGGAGGGGTCTCTGAAGCTTTCTTT	CASSTGGGVSEAFF
.	TRBJ2-3	.	TRBV4-3	TGCGCCAGCAGCCAAGACCTAGCACGGCCAGATACGCAGTATTTT	CASSQDLARPDTQYF
TRBD1	TRBJ2-1	.	TRBV6-5	TGTGCCAGCTCGGGACAGGGCGGTGAGCAGTTCTTC	CASSGQGGEQFF
TRBD1	TRBJ2-1	few	TRBV5-1	TGCGCCAGCAGCTTGGCGGGGGGACAGGGAGTGAATGAGCAGTTCTTC	CASSLAGGQGVNEQFF